A single sample is the source of the 22 T cell receptor beta chains below, sequenced in a study of blood T cell repertoires in COVID-19. Profiling relied on immunoSEQ multiplex PCR, and the TCRdb table lists in-frame clones only, not all of them. The table records some 80,000 clones, about 93% of them present only once. Sequenced: peripheral blood. Receptors originate from an elderly woman with acute or convalescent COVID-19.

The rearrangement uses TRBV9 and TRBJ2-5; possible D gene TRBD2, 6 bases. CDR1 is SGDLS, CDR2 YYNGEE, per germline. Trimming took 0 bases from V and 5 from J, leaving 11 bases between them. CDR3 length equals 14 residues. Written as DNA, the CDR3 is TGTGCCAGCAGCGTAGGGCTAGCGCGCGAGACCCAGTACTTC. Translating gives CASSVGLARETQYF.

The chain uses TRBV28 and TRBJ1-6, with 7 nucleotides matching TRBD1. The V segment lost 4 bases and the J segment 9 bases; nucleotides outside the gene matches: 0. Per germline, CDR1 MDHEN and CDR2 SYDVKM. The CDR3 covers 12 residues. The CDR3 loop is CASSYRGSPLHF. CDR3 in DNA: TGTGCCAGCAGTTACAGGGGTTCACCCCTCCACTTT.

The chain employs TRBV19 and TRBJ1-4; 9 bases are a match to TRBD1. J was trimmed by 11 bases and V by 5 bases; bases with no gene match: 24. Germline-derived CDR1 and CDR2 are LNHDA and SQIVND (reference sequence). The CDR3 is made up of 19 amino acids. CDR3 coding DNA: TGTGCCAGTAGTCCCACGGGGACAGGGACGGAGGGGTTGCTGGGGAAACTGTTTTTT. It is translated as CASSPTGTGTEGLLGKLFF.

This sequence joins TRBV5-1 and TRBJ2-7, with 7 bases fitting TRBD1. With V trimmed by 4 bases and J by 2 bases, 6 bases remained unmatched. CDR1 SGHRS and CDR2 YFSETQ come from the germline V gene. The CDR3 has 14 amino acids. The CDR3 is CASSLDRAAYEQYF. In nucleotides, the CDR3 is TGCGCCAGCAGCCTAGACAGGGCTGCCTACGAGCAGTACTTC. Drawing the rest from reference TRBV5-1 and TRBJ2-7, the complete variable domain is KAGVTQTPRYLIKTRGQQVTLSCSPISGHRSVSWYQQTPGQGLQFLFEYFSETQRNKGNFPGRFSGRQFSNSRSEMNVSTLELGDSALYLCASSLDRAAYEQYFGPGTRLTVT.

The chain couples TRBV27 to TRBJ1-1; D is ambiguous. This CDR3 is 15 amino acids long. V lost 0 bases and J lost 0, with 8 bases in between. The germline CDR1 and CDR2 sequences are MNHEY and SMNVEV (reference sequence). This CDR3 is CASSLSGGMNTEAFF. As DNA, the CDR3 is TGTGCCAGCAGTTTATCAGGCGGTATGAACACTGAAGCTTTCTTT.

The chain combines TRBV9 with TRBJ2-3, with 15 bases fitting TRBD2. This CDR3 is built from 19 residues. CDR1 and CDR2 (germline): SGDLS, YYNGEE. V lost 4 bases, J lost 0 bases, and 9 bases stayed unmatched. The CDR3 DNA reads as TGTGCCAGCAGCTTTCCCAGGACTAGCGGGGGGGCTAGCACAGATACGCAGTATTTT. Translation gives CASSFPRTSGGASTDTQYF.

This sequence joins TRBV11-2 and TRBJ1-2; 8 positions match TRBD1. CDR1 and CDR2 (germline): SGHAT, FQNNGV. CDR3 length: 15 amino acids. V was pared by 1 base and J by 8 bases, with 9 bases of the junction left unmatched. CDR3 DNA: TGTGCCAGCAGCTTAGCTGGACAGGGTGCCATCGGCTACACCTTC. Amino acids: CASSLAGQGAIGYTF.

The V call is TRBV28, the J call TRBJ1-3; D ambiguous. CDR3 length: 12 residues. V was cut by 6 bases and J by 1 base, with 4 bases left in between. The germline V gene encodes CDR1 MDHEN and CDR2 SYDVKM. The CDR3 nucleotides read TGTGCCAGCAGACTGTCTGGAAACACCATATATTTT. As protein: CASRLSGNTIYF.

The V call is TRBV4-1, the J call TRBJ2-1; 9 nucleotides align to TRBD2. The CDR3 covers 18 residues. The ends lost 0 bases at V and 6 bases at J; junction bases unmatched: 12. Germline CDR1 reads MGHRA; CDR2 reads YSYEKL. As DNA, the CDR3 is TGCGCCAGCAGCCAAGATCTTCGCGCGGGAGGGCTCAGCAATGAGCAGTTCTTC. Protein sequence: CASSQDLRAGGLSNEQFF.

The chain uses TRBV5-1 and TRBJ2-7; perhaps TRBD2 as D (6 bases). Germline loops: CDR1 SGHRS, CDR2 YFSETQ. Trimming left V 0 bases short and J 4 bases short, with 14 bases between. This CDR3 contains 15 residues. The CDR3 region is CASSLAGLGGYEQYF. In nucleotides, the CDR3 is TGCGCCAGCAGCTTGGCCGGACTTGGGGGGTACGAGCAGTACTTC.

This clone appeared once. V and J are TRBV19 and TRBJ2-5; 9 positions agree with TRBD1. This CDR3 comprises 15 residues. CDR1 is LNHDA and CDR2 is SQIVND in the germline V gene (reference sequence). The V gene end was trimmed by 2 bases and the J gene end by 3 bases; junction bases not matched to a gene: 4. As DNA, the CDR3 is TGTGCCAGTAGTATATGGGGACAGGGTGAAGAGACCCAGTACTTC. It yields the protein CASSIWGQGEETQYF. Full variable domain (missing parts from reference TRBV19 and TRBJ2-5): DGGITQSPKYLFRKEGQNVTLSCEQNLNHDAMYWYRQDPGQGLRLIYYSQIVNDFQKGDIAEGYSVSREKKESFPLTVTSAQKNPTAFYLCASSIWGQGEETQYFGPGTRLLVL.

The V gene is TRBV27, the J gene TRBJ2-1; 9 positions agree with TRBD1. Germline values: CDR1 MNHEY, CDR2 SMNVEV (reference sequence). Trimming at V came to 6 bases and at J to 6 bases, leaving 9 bases not matched to a gene. CDR3 length: 15 amino acids. CDR3 sequence (DNA): TGTGCCAGCAGATCCGGGACAGGGAGGAGCAATGAGCAGTTCTTC. It codes for CASRSGTGRSNEQFF.

The V call is TRBV25-1, the J call TRBJ1-6, with 7 bases that match TRBD1. The CDR3 totals 14 residues. The junction had 2 bases not matched to a gene; V was cut back by 4 bases and J by 5 bases. CDR1 and CDR2 from the germline V gene are MGHDK and SYGVNS. CDR3 sequence reads: CASSAGQNNSPLHF. In nucleotides, the CDR3 is TGTGCCAGCAGTGCGGGACAGAATAATTCACCCCTCCACTTT.

The rearrangement links TRBV4-2 to TRBJ1-4; D possibly corresponds to TRBD1 (6 bases). Looked up from germline, CDR1 is LGHNA and CDR2 is YNFKEQ. The CDR3 runs 14 residues. The V and J ends lost 0 bases and 8 bases respectively, with 10 bases between them. The CDR3 reads CASSQEPQGEKLFF. CDR3 nucleotide sequence: TGTGCCAGCAGCCAAGAGCCCCAGGGGGAAAAACTGTTTTTT.

J is TRBJ2-7 and V is TRBV5-4; D is possibly TRBD2 (7 bases). This CDR3 region has 15 residues. The germline gives CDR1 SGHNT, CDR2 YYREEE (reference sequence). Deletions cut 1 base from V and 4 bases from J, with 15 bases between. The CDR3 region is CASSLTTGGPYEQYF. The DNA of the CDR3 is TGTGCCAGCAGCTTGACGACGGGGGGCCCTTACGAGCAGTACTTC. The entire variable domain, with the rest obtained from reference TRBV5-4 and TRBJ2-7, is as follows: ETGVTQSPTHLIKTRGQQVTLRCSSQSGHNTVSWYQQALGQGPQFIFQYYREEENGRGNFPPRFSGLQFPNYSSELNVNALELDDSALYLCASSLTTGGPYEQYFGPGTRLTVT.

This CDR3 is CARNDRGSYQPQHF. The CDR3 DNA sequence: TGTGCCAGAAATGACAGGGGGTCTTATCAGCCCCAGCATTTT. The chain recombines TRBV19 with TRBJ1-5, with TRBD1 matching over 9 bases. Trimming cost V 9 bases and J 5 bases; bases outside gene matches: 8. CDR1 LNHDA and CDR2 SQIVND come from the germline V gene (reference sequence). This CDR3 region has 14 residues. Filled out from reference TRBV19 and TRBJ1-5, the complete variable domain reads DGGITQSPKYLFRKEGQNVTLSCEQNLNHDAMYWYRQDPGQGLRLIYYSQIVNDFQKGDIAEGYSVSREKKESFPLTVTSAQKNPTAFYLCARNDRGSYQPQHFGDGTRLSIL.

The CDR3 is CASSPQTGLDTQYF. DNA for the CDR3: TGCGCCAGCAGCCCCCAGACAGGGTTAGATACGCAGTATTTT. The chain uses TRBV5-1 and TRBJ2-3; 7 nucleotides agree with TRBD1. CDR1 and CDR2 (germline): SGHRS, YFSETQ. The CDR3 consists of 14 residues. Germline trimming cut 4 bases from V and 5 bases from J; bases unmatched to any gene: 7.

This clone was counted a single time. The J gene is TRBJ1-4, the V gene TRBV5-5, with 7 bases identical to TRBD1. From germline, CDR1 is SGHKS and CDR2 YYEKEE (reference sequence). Unmatched junction bases numbered 11, after V lost 4 bases and J lost 2 bases. The CDR3 totals 17 residues. CDR3 bases: TGTGCCAGCAGCGATACAGGGGTTAGGGTGACTAATGAAAAACTGTTTTTT. Protein sequence: CASSDTGVRVTNEKLFF.

In its sample, this clone was seen a few times. The V call is TRBV9, the J call TRBJ2-1; D ambiguous. The length of the CDR3 is 15 residues. V dropped 0 bases and J dropped 0 bases, with 7 bases sitting between them. CDR1 SGDLS and CDR2 YYNGEE come from the germline V gene. CDR3 DNA: TGTGCCAGCAGCGTAGAAGCGTTCTCCTACAATGAGCAGTTCTTC. Residues: CASSVEAFSYNEQFF.

This rearrangement joins TRBV19 to TRBJ2-1; 12 nucleotides agree with TRBD1. V lost 3 bases to trimming and J lost 7 bases; unmatched junction nucleotides: 10. The germline gives CDR1 LNHDA, CDR2 SQIVND (reference sequence). The CDR3 is made up of 17 amino acids. The DNA of the CDR3 is TGTGCCAGTAGTATGGCTCCGGGACAGGGGGCGAGGAATGAGCAGTTCTTC. As protein: CASSMAPGQGARNEQFF.

This clone was detected only once. V usage is TRBV11-3 and J usage is TRBJ2-7, with D tentatively TRBD2 (6 bases). The CDR3 is 12 amino acids. Trimming stripped 5 bases from V and 5 bases from J, with 10 bases between. Germline values: CDR1 SGHNT, CDR2 YENEEA. Here the CDR3 reads CASSRSGDEQYF. The CDR3, as DNA: TGTGCCAGCAGCCGTTCGGGGGACGAGCAGTACTTC.

This clone was counted only a few times. This chain connects TRBV3-1 (or the pseudogene TRBV3-2) to TRBJ1-2; 9 bases line up with TRBD1. This CDR3 contains 15 residues. CDR1 and CDR2 from the germline V gene are LGHDT and YNNKEL (reference sequence). With V trimmed by 2 bases and J by 6 bases, 7 bases remained unmatched. CDR3 DNA sequence: TGTGCCAGCAGCCAAAGTCCCGGGACAGGGAATGGCTACACCTTC. Protein sequence: CASSQSPGTGNGYTF.